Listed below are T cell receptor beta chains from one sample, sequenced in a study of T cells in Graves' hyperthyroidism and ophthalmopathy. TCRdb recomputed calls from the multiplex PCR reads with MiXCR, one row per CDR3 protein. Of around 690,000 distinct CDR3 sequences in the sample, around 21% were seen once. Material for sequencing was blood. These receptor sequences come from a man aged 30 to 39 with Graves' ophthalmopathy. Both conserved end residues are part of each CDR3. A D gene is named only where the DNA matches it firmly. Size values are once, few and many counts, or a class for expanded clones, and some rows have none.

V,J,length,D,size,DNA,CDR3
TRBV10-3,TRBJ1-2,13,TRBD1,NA,TGTGCCATCTGCGGGGGGACAGGCTATGGCTACACCTTC,CAICGGTGYGYTF
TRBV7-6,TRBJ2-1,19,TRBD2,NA,TGTGCCAGCAGCCCCCAGAGGGGACTAGCGGGACCCAAGTACAATGAGCAGTTCTTC,CASSPQRGLAGPKYNEQFF
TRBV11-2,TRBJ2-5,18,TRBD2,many,TGTGCCAGCAGCTTAGTCTCCAGAGGACTAGCGGGAAGGGAGACCCAGTACTTC,CASSLVSRGLAGRETQYF
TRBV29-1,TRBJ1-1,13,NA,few,TGCAGCGGAGCCGACAGTCTCCACACTGAAGCTTTCTTT,CSGADSLHTEAFF
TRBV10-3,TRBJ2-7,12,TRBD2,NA,TGTGCCATGGAGCGGGAGTGGGAAGAGCAGTACTTC,CAMEREWEEQYF
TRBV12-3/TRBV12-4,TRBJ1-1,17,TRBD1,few,TGTGCCAGCAGCACCTTCCCCCGGACAGGAAACAACACTGAAGCTTTCTTT,CASSTFPRTGNNTEAFF
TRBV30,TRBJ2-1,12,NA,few,TGTGCCTGGACCCCGGGGGTCGGTGAGCAGTTCTTC,CAWTPGVGEQFF
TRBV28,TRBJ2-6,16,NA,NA,TGTGCCAGCAGGGGGGGTTCATCGTCTGGGGCCAACGTCCTGACTTTC,CASRGGSSSGANVLTF
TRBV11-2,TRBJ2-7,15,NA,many,TGTGCCAGCAGCTTAGGCGCAGGGACCGACTACGAGCAGTACTTC,CASSLGAGTDYEQYF
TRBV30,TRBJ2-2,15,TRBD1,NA,TGTGCCTGGAGTGTCAAACAGGGGGCTGCCGGGGAGCTGTTTTTT,CAWSVKQGAAGELFF
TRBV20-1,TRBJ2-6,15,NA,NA,TGCAGTGCTATCAAGAGGGGTACTGGGGCCAACGTCCTGACTTTC,CSAIKRGTGANVLTF
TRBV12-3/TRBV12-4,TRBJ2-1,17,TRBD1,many,TGTGCCAGCAGGCCCGGGACAGGGGGCTTGAGGCCGAATGAGCAGTTCTTC,CASRPGTGGLRPNEQFF
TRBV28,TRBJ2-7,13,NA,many,TGTGCCAGCAGTGTAGGGGACCGCTACGAGCAGTACTTC,CASSVGDRYEQYF
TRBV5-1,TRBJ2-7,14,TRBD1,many,TGCGCCAGCAGCTCCGGACAGGGGGCGCGGGAGCAGTACTTC,CASSSGQGAREQYF
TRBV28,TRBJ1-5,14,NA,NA,TGTGCCAGCAGTCACGACAGTGCTAGTCAGCCCCAGCATTTT,CASSHDSASQPQHF
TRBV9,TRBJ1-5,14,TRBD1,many,TGTGCCAGCAGCGTTGGGACAGTCAATCAGCCCCAGCATTTT,CASSVGTVNQPQHF
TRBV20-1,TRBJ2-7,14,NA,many,TGCAGTGCTAGTCAACTACTCCCCCCCTACGAGCAGTACTTC,CSASQLLPPYEQYF
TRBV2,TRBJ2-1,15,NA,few,TGTGCCAGCACCAGTTTCGGGTCCCCCTACAATGAGCAGTTCTTC,CASTSFGSPYNEQFF
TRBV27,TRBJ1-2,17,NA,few,TGTGCCAGCAGTCCATATGACGCCGGCCAGGGGAGGTATGGCTACACCTTC,CASSPYDAGQGRYGYTF
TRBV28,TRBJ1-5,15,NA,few,TGTGCCAGCAGTTCCCAGGACACTAATAATCAGCCCCAGCATTTT,CASSSQDTNNQPQHF
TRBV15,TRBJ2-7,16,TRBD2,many,TGTGCCACCAGCAGAGTTGGGCTAGCGGGCGGCTACGAGCAGTACTTC,CATSRVGLAGGYEQYF
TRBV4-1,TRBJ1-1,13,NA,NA,TGCGCCAGCAGCCAGGCCAGGAGGACTGAAGCTTTCTTT,CASSQARRTEAFF
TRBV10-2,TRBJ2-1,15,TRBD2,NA,TGCGCCAGCACTCTGACAGCGGGAAAATACAATGAGCAGTTCTTC,CASTLTAGKYNEQFF
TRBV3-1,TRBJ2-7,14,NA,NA,TGTGCCAGCAGCCAAGGAGGGACCCGGATAGGGCAGTACTTC,CASSQGGTRIGQYF
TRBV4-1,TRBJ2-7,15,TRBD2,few,TGCGCCAGCAGCCAAGCGGCGGGAGCAGGAATCGAGCAGTACTTC,CASSQAAGAGIEQYF
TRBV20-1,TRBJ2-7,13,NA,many,TGCAGTGCTAGAGATGGGGGGCGTAACGAGCAGTACTTC,CSARDGGRNEQYF
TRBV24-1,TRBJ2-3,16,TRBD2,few,TGTGCCACCAGTGACCCGAGGGCGGCGGGAGGGGATACGCAGTATTTT,CATSDPRAAGGDTQYF
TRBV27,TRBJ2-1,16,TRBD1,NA,TGTGCCAGCAGTCTCCCCGGGACAGGGGCCTACAATGAGCAGTTCTTC,CASSLPGTGAYNEQFF
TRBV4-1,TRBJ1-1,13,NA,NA,TGCGCCAGCAGCTTCGAACCTACAGGGGAAGCTTTCTTT,CASSFEPTGEAFF
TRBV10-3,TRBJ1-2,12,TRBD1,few,TGTGCCATCAGTGGAGGGGGCGGAGGCTACACCTTC,CAISGGGGGYTF
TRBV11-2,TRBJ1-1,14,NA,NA,TGTGCCAGCAGCTTAGAAGTTGAGAAGACTGAAGCTTTCTTT,CASSLEVEKTEAFF
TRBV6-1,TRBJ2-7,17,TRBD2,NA,TGTGCCAGCAGTAAGGGAAGTGGCGTTGCGGGAGACTCCGAGCAGTACTTC,CASSKGSGVAGDSEQYF
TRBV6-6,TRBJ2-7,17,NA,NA,TGTGCCAGCAGTTACCCTACAGGGAAGGTGACCTCCTACGAGCAGTACTTC,CASSYPTGKVTSYEQYF
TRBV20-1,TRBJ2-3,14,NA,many,TGCAGTGCTAGCCTGGACGAAGAATGGTATACGCAGTATTTT,CSASLDEEWYTQYF
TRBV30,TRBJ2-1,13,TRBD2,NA,TGTGCCTGGGCCCCGGGAGGGTTCAATGAGCAGTTCTTC,CAWAPGGFNEQFF
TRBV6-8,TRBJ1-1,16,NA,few,TGTGCCAGCAGAAAGGATAGCGCGGGGATGAACACTGAAGCTTTCTTT,CASRKDSAGMNTEAFF
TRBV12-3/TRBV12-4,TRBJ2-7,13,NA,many,TGTGCCAGCAGCCGGGACAATAGCTACGAGCAGTACTTC,CASSRDNSYEQYF
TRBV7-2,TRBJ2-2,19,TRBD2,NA,TGTGCCAGCAGCTTCTCCGGGACTAGCGGGCCTCGTGGCACCGGGGAGCTGTTTTTT,CASSFSGTSGPRGTGELFF
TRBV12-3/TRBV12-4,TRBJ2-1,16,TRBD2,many,TGTGCCAGCAGTCCGGCCCCTGGACTAGCGGGAAATGAGCAGTTCTTC,CASSPAPGLAGNEQFF
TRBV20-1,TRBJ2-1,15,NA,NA,TGCAGTGCTAGTCTTCGCGGGCCTATGGACAATGAGCAGTTCTTC,CSASLRGPMDNEQFF
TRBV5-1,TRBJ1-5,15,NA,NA,TGCGCCAGCAGCTTGGGCGGGGGCCCCAATCAGCCCCAGCATTTT,CASSLGGGPNQPQHF
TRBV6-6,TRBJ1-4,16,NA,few,TGTGCCAGCAGTTACGAGGTTTTTGGCGATAATGAAAAACTGTTTTTT,CASSYEVFGDNEKLFF